The 8 T cell receptor beta chains given below trace back to one sample, sequenced in a study of response to subunit inactivated influenza vaccine. TCRdb re-derived calls from the RT-PCR reads in MiXCR, one entry per CDR3 protein. In the table there are about 800,000 distinct CDR3 sequences, about 20% of which are singletons. Sequenced here: PBMCs from blood, sampled 5 to 6 days after vaccination. All receptors come from a man aged 50 to 60 who received an inactivated influenza vaccine.

At least ten counts were recorded for this clonotype. The gene calls are TRBV12-3 or TRBV12-4 and TRBJ1-5; D remains unclear. The CDR3 spans 13 residues. Trimming removed 7 bases at V and 0 bases at J, with 7 bases between. The CDR3, as DNA: TGTGCCAGCAATGTTTTTAGCAATCAGCCCCAGCATTTT. It codes for CASNVFSNQPQHF.

The gene calls are TRBV7-2 and TRBJ2-5; D not resolved. CDR3 length: 13 amino acids. Between the trimmed V and J ends, which lost 5 bases and 1 base, there was a span of 8 bases. CDR1 is SGHTA, CDR2 FQGNSA, per germline. Here the CDR3 DNA reads TGTGCCAGCAGCCCCCGCTCCCAAGAGACCCAGTACTTC. This translates into CASSPRSQETQYF.

This clonotype came up a few times. The chain links TRBV20-1 to TRBJ2-1, with 8 positions matching TRBD2. V shed 3 bases, J shed 4 bases, and the junction held 5 bases outside the gene matches. The CDR3 consists of 14 residues. The germline V gene encodes CDR1 DFQATT and CDR2 SNEGSKA (reference sequence). As DNA, the CDR3 is TGCAGTGCTAGTCGGAGCGGGGGTTACAATGAGCAGTTCTTC. It specifies CSASRSGGYNEQFF.

The V and J genes are TRBV7-6 and TRBJ2-7; 8 bases align to TRBD2. The J segment lost 6 bases and the V segment lost 2 bases, leaving 6 bases of the junction unmatched. Per the germline V gene, CDR1 is SGHVS and CDR2 is FNYEAQ. The CDR3 spans 14 residues. Here the CDR3 reads CASSLSLAGLEQYF. Written as DNA, the CDR3 is TGTGCCAGCAGCTTAAGCCTAGCGGGCCTCGAGCAGTACTTC.

The V call is TRBV4-1, the J call TRBJ2-7; 9 nucleotides line up with TRBD2. V lost 0 bases to trimming and J lost 2 bases; unmatched junction nucleotides: 11. Germline CDR1 reads MGHRA; CDR2 reads YSYEKL. The CDR3 has 18 residues. For the CDR3, the DNA is TGCGCCAGCAGCCAAGAATTGGCTAGCGGGAACCTCGCCTACGAGCAGTACTTC. It codes for CASSQELASGNLAYEQYF.

This rearrangement joins TRBV6-2 or TRBV6-3 to TRBJ2-5; the D is unclear. The CDR3 runs 15 residues. The germline gives CDR1 MNHEY, CDR2 SVGEGT. V was trimmed by 6 bases and J by 3 bases, leaving 17 bases between them. For the CDR3, the DNA is TGTGCCAGCAGCGGACCTACGAGCCTTAAAGAGACCCAGTACTTC. Protein: CASSGPTSLKETQYF.

The chain employs TRBV5-1 and TRBJ1-1, with D tentatively TRBD1 (6 bases). The CDR3 is made up of 16 amino acids. CDR1 and CDR2 from the germline V gene are SGHRS and YFSETQ. Trimming left V 7 bases short and J 1 base short, with 20 bases between. CDR3 in amino acids: CASALFRTDRNTEAFF. As DNA, the CDR3 is TGCGCCAGCGCATTGTTCAGGACGGACAGGAACACTGAAGCTTTCTTT.

This clonotype was detected a few times. V is TRBV20-1 and J is TRBJ1-6, with D perhaps matching TRBD1 (5 bases). This CDR3 has 13 residues. Trimming left V 1 base short and J 8 bases short, with 9 bases between. The V gene's germline CDR1 is DFQATT and CDR2 SNEGSKA (reference sequence). CDR3 region: CSARGAGYSPLHF. The CDR3 bases are TGCAGTGCTAGAGGTGCAGGGTATTCACCCCTCCACTTT.